These 15 T cell receptor beta chains were sequenced from one sample in a study of cytomegalovirus exposure and HLA in healthy donors listed by TCRdb under 2017. The protocol used for the library was the immunoSEQ multiplex PCR assay. For the multiplex PCR, a mixture combining 60 forward primers for TCR Vbeta segments and 13 reverse primers for TCR Jbeta segments was used. Here the immuneACCESS table is served through TCRdb, limited to in-frame sequences with V and J called. Missing clones are a known gap in these copies; in checked studies unresolved V genes cover under half, and the rest lacks a known reason. The sample table holds approximately 120,000 clones, of which about three quarters were seen once. The ten largest clones represent approximately 6% of the sample. The specimen sequenced was PBMCs. The receptor set was obtained from a middle-aged woman in good health and CMV-seronegative.

This chain links TRBV4-3 with TRBJ2-1, with no clear D. V lost 1 base and J 2 bases, leaving 12 bases between the germline ends. The CDR3 loop spans 16 amino acids. Germline CDR1 and CDR2: LGHNA and YSLEER. Written as DNA, the CDR3 is TGCGCCAGCAGCCAAGCGTACTACCGGGCCTACAATGAGCAGTTCTTC. Amino acid sequence: CASSQAYYRAYNEQFF.

The chain couples TRBV4-1 to TRBJ2-2; D unclear. CDR3 length: 18 residues. V lost 4 bases and J 3 bases, leaving 21 bases between the germline ends. Germline CDR1 MGHRA, CDR2 YSYEKL. The CDR3 reads CASSRKPHGYADTGELFF. The DNA for the CDR3 is TGCGCCAGCAGCCGCAAACCCCATGGGTATGCGGACACCGGGGAGCTGTTTTTT.

This sequence joins TRBV15 and TRBJ2-7, with 7 bases that match TRBD2. CDR3 length equals 15 residues. Trimming cost V 5 bases and J 3 bases; bases outside gene matches: 10. Germline loops: CDR1 LNHNV, CDR2 YYDKDF (reference sequence). This CDR3 reads CATSARDYAGYEQYF. CDR3 DNA: TGTGCCACCAGCGCTAGGGACTACGCCGGCTACGAGCAGTACTTC. Filled out from reference TRBV15 and TRBJ2-7, the complete variable domain reads DAMVIQNPRYQVTQFGKPVTLSCSQTLNHNVMYWYQQKSSQAPKLLFHYYDKDFNNEADTPDNFQSRRPNTSFCFLDIRSPGLGDTAMYLCATSARDYAGYEQYFGPGTRLTVT.

In this sample, this clone turned up a few times. The chain carries TRBV5-7 and TRBJ2-1; 8 positions match TRBD2. TRBV5-7 is noted as an ORF with a role that remains uncertain. J lost 7 bases, V lost 0 bases, and 6 bases had no gene match. This CDR3 spans 15 amino acids. The CDR3 here is CASSLVDGGGNEQFF. In DNA, the CDR3 is TGTGCCAGCAGCTTGGTAGACGGGGGGGGGAATGAGCAGTTCTTC.

V gene TRBV28 combines with J gene TRBJ2-7; D is possibly TRBD2 (6 bases). The CDR3 has 17 amino acids. The germline gives CDR1 MDHEN, CDR2 SYDVKM. The V end was cut by 10 bases, the J end by 6 bases, with 31 bases between. CDR3 region: CATLPHTTGTGLGEQYF. The CDR3 DNA sequence: TGTGCCACTCTACCGCACACCACCGGGACTGGCCTCGGCGAGCAGTACTTC.

The chain employs TRBV7-9 and TRBJ2-7; 10 positions match TRBD2. CDR1 is SEHNR, CDR2 FQNEAQ, per germline (reference sequence). The J segment lost 4 bases and the V segment lost 5 bases, leaving 8 bases of the junction unmatched. This CDR3 is built from 15 residues. The CDR3 DNA sequence: TGTGCCAGCAGCCTCAAAGCGGGAGGGCCTTACGAGCAGTACTTC. It translates to CASSLKAGGPYEQYF.

The chain links TRBV4-1 to TRBJ2-7; possible D gene TRBD2, 7 bases. In germline, CDR1 is MGHRA, CDR2 YSYEKL. Trimming left V 7 bases short and J 0 bases short, with 16 bases between. The CDR3 totals 15 residues. CDR3 nucleotides: TGCGCCAGCAAGGGGGGCGGGGGCCCCTCCTACGAGCAGTACTTC. Its protein is CASKGGGGPSYEQYF.

V usage is TRBV10-3 and J usage is TRBJ2-7, with TRBD1 matching over 7 bases. Trimming removed 4 bases from V and 2 bases from J; junction bases left unmatched: 5. Germline V gene sequence: CDR1 ENHRY, CDR2 SYGVKD. This CDR3 is 14 amino acids long. The CDR3 sequence: CAISVRDSAYEQYF. In nucleotides, the CDR3 is TGTGCCATCAGTGTTCGGGACAGCGCCTACGAGCAGTACTTC.

This clone was observed once. The rearrangement joins TRBV11-2 to TRBJ1-1; no clear D. This CDR3 region has 13 residues. Trimming shortened V by 3 bases and J by 3 bases, and 8 bases separated the two germline ends. CDR1 is SGHAT and CDR2 is FQNNGV in the germline V gene. The CDR3 protein is CASSLSVYTEAFF. The CDR3 nucleotides read TGTGCCAGCAGCTTGTCAGTTTACACTGAAGCTTTCTTT.

This clone was recorded a few times. The gene calls are TRBV6-4 and TRBJ2-3; D not resolved. Trimming left V 0 bases short and J 5 bases short, with 15 bases between. The CDR3 has 16 residues. The germline CDR1 and CDR2 sequences are MRHNA and SNTAGT. CDR3 in DNA: TGTGCCAGCAGTGACTCGGAGACCCGAGTCGGAGATACGCAGTATTTT. Its translation is CASSDSETRVGDTQYF.

This chain uses TRBV6-1 with TRBJ2-3; 8 positions match TRBD1. The ends lost 7 bases at V and 3 bases at J; junction bases unmatched: 9. The CDR3 contains 15 residues. Looked up from germline, CDR1 is MNHNS and CDR2 is SASEGT. The CDR3 DNA reads as TGTGCCAGCAAGAGGACAGGGACGGTGACAGATACGCAGTATTTT. It translates to CASKRTGTVTDTQYF.

J is TRBJ1-4 and V is TRBV7-7, with D unresolved. The germline V gene encodes CDR1 SSHAT and CDR2 FNYEAQ (reference sequence). The CDR3 is 11 amino acids. The CDR3 DNA is TGTGCTAGCCGGAGGATTGAAAAACTGTTTTTT. This sequence encodes CASRRIEKLFF.

The chain joins TRBV6-6 to TRBJ2-1; D unclear. The CDR3 is made up of 15 amino acids. Trimming took off 2 bases at V and 2 bases at J, with 10 bases between the two ends. CDR1 is MNHNY, CDR2 SVGAGI, per germline (reference sequence). CDR3 in DNA: TGTGCCAGCAGTTACAGCCGCCAAGCCTACAATGAGCAGTTCTTC. Its translation: CASSYSRQAYNEQFF.

The genes are TRBV5-4 and TRBJ2-1, with 10 bases fitting TRBD1. CDR3 length: 15 amino acids. Germline V gene sequence: CDR1 SGHNT, CDR2 YYREEE (reference sequence). With V trimmed by 3 bases and J by 12 bases, 12 bases remained unmatched. The chain's CDR3 is CASSWRTGGTLSQFF. The CDR3 DNA reads as TGTGCCAGCAGCTGGAGGACAGGGGGTACCCTGTCGCAGTTCTTC.

The chain couples TRBV14 to TRBJ2-1; TRBD2 aligns across 11 bases. The length of the CDR3 is 16 residues. J lost 6 bases, V lost 2 bases, and 6 bases had no gene match. The germline gives CDR1 SGHDN, CDR2 FVKESK. For the CDR3, the DNA is TGTGCCAGCAGCCAATTACTAGCGGGAGTAGTCAATGAGCAGTTCTTC. It specifies CASSQLLAGVVNEQFF.